These 26 T cell receptor beta chains were all obtained from the same sample, sequenced in a study of cytomegalovirus exposure and HLA in healthy donors. Sequencing used immunoSEQ multiplex PCR; TCRdb keeps in-frame clones, though not all of them. Among 200,000 to 300,000 clones listed, 70% to 90% were seen once. Sequencing input: PBMCs. The source of these receptors is a woman younger than 45 in good health and CMV-seropositive.

This chain uses TRBV7-8 with TRBJ2-1, with 9 bases aligning to TRBD2. This CDR3 is 15 amino acids long. The V gene's germline CDR1 is SGHVS and CDR2 FQNEAQ. V shed 6 bases, J shed 2 bases, and the junction held 5 bases outside the gene matches. DNA of the CDR3: TGTGCCAGCAGTTCCCTAGCGGGGACCTACAATGAGCAGTTCTTC. Protein product: CASSSLAGTYNEQFF.

In this sample, this clone turned up once. CDR3 bases: TGCGCCAGCAGCCAAGTTCGCTCAGGGGGCACTCAGCCCCAGCATTTT. The encoded protein is CASSQVRSGGTQPQHF. The V gene is TRBV4-1, the J gene TRBJ1-5; 8 nucleotides match TRBD1. CDR3 size: 16 residues. CDR1 and CDR2 from the germline V gene are MGHRA and YSYEKL. Germline trimming cut 1 base from V and 6 bases from J; bases unmatched to any gene: 8.

V gene TRBV30 combines with J gene TRBJ1-5, with D possibly matching TRBD1 (6 bases). Trimming left V 7 bases short and J 5 bases short, with 15 bases between. The length of the CDR3 is 13 residues. Germline CDR1 and CDR2: GTSNPN and SVGIG (reference sequence). CDR3 in DNA: TGTGCCTTATCCAGGGGTTTGGATCAGCCCCAGCATTTT. It translates to CALSRGLDQPQHF.

This clone appeared a few times. CDR3 protein: CASSHAGTGLGDTQYF. In nucleotides, the CDR3 is TGTGCCAGCAGTCACGCCGGGACAGGGCTTGGGGATACGCAGTATTTT. The rearrangement links TRBV2 to TRBJ2-3, with 9 bases identical to TRBD1. The CDR3 sequence is 16 residues long. Germline values: CDR1 SNHLY, CDR2 FYNNEI. The J segment lost 6 bases and the V segment lost 5 bases, leaving 12 bases of the junction unmatched.

The gene calls are TRBV7-2 and TRBJ2-1, with 8 bases that match TRBD2. The CDR3 contains 18 residues. With 4 bases clipped from V and 0 bases from J, the junction kept 11 bases outside the gene matches. Germline assignment: CDR1 SGHTA and CDR2 FQGNSA. CDR3 protein: CASSSSKLAESSYNEQFF. The CDR3 DNA reads TGTGCCAGCAGCTCCAGTAAACTAGCGGAAAGCTCCTACAATGAGCAGTTCTTC.

CDR3 sequence reads: CASPRNSDRGNTLNTEAFF. The CDR3 DNA is TGTGCCAGCCCACGAAACTCTGACAGGGGCAACACCTTGAACACTGAAGCTTTCTTT. This chain joins TRBV2 and TRBJ1-1; the match to TRBD1 covers 8 bases. V lost 8 bases and J lost 0; bases outside the gene matches: 20. Germline V gene lookup returns CDR1 SNHLY and CDR2 FYNNEI. The CDR3 runs to 19 residues.

The CDR3 loop reads CASSRDSLGNEQFF. The CDR3 bases are TGCGCCAGCAGCCGGGACTCCTTGGGTAATGAGCAGTTCTTC. J is TRBJ2-1 and V is TRBV10-1, with D tentatively TRBD2 (6 bases). The V end lost 6 bases, the J end lost 7 bases, and 16 bases lay between the germline ends. Germline V CDR1 and CDR2: WNHNN, SYGVQD (reference sequence). This CDR3 region has 14 residues.

V gene TRBV6-1 combines with J gene TRBJ1-2, with D possibly being TRBD1 (6 bases). The length of the CDR3 is 15 residues. Per germline, CDR1 MNHNS and CDR2 SASEGT. V was shortened by 0 bases and J by 3 bases, with 11 bases between the two germline ends. The CDR3 nucleotides read TGTGCCAGCAGTGAAGCAGCAGGGGACGACTATGGCTACACCTTC. Translating gives CASSEAAGDDYGYTF.

The chain combines TRBV28 with TRBJ1-1; D is ambiguous. The germline gives CDR1 MDHEN, CDR2 SYDVKM. V was shortened by 5 bases and J by 4 bases, with 20 bases between the two germline ends. The CDR3 contains 16 residues. CDR3 region: CASSPSFAAPGTEAFF. The DNA of the CDR3 is TGTGCCAGCAGTCCATCCTTCGCGGCGCCGGGCACTGAAGCTTTCTTT. Using reference TRBV28 and TRBJ1-1 for the parts outside the CDR3, the full variable domain is DVKVTQSSRYLVKRTGEKVFLECVQDMDHENMFWYRQDPGLGLRLIYFSYDVKMKEKGDIPEGYSVSREKKERFSLILESASTNQTSMYLCASSPSFAAPGTEAFFGQGTRLTVV.

In DNA form, the CDR3 reads TGCGCCAGCAGCCCAACAGCCTCTGGGGCCAACGTCCTGACTTTC. Its translation is CASSPTASGANVLTF. The V call is TRBV5-1, the J call TRBJ2-6; D gene ambiguous. The CDR3 length is 15 residues. Trimming shortened V by 4 bases and J by 0 bases, and 8 bases separated the two germline ends. Germline V lookup: CDR1 SGHRS, CDR2 YFSETQ. Supplemented by reference TRBV5-1 and TRBJ2-6, the full variable domain reads KAGVTQTPRYLIKTRGQQVTLSCSPISGHRSVSWYQQTPGQGLQFLFEYFSETQRNKGNFPGRFSGRQFSNSRSEMNVSTLELGDSALYLCASSPTASGANVLTFGAGSRLTVL.

Note on this clone: Distinct nucleotide sequences in the sample also encode this CDR3. The chain employs TRBV6-5 and TRBJ2-1; 7 nucleotides align to TRBD1. Germline V gives CDR1 MNHEY, CDR2 SVGAGI. CDR3 size: 13 residues. V lost 6 bases to trimming and J lost 9 bases; unmatched junction nucleotides: 8. CDR3 bases: TGTGCCAGCAGCCGGACAGGTTTAGGTGAGCAGTTCTTC. Protein: CASSRTGLGEQFF.

V is TRBV27 and J is TRBJ2-7, with D hard to call. The CDR3 is 16 residues long. Germline V gene lookup returns CDR1 MNHEY and CDR2 SMNVEV (reference sequence). V dropped 5 bases and J dropped 2 bases, with 19 bases sitting between them. Written as DNA, the CDR3 is TGTGCCAGCAGTCTCCCCCGCGGCCCGGAACCCTACGAGCAGTACTTC. Amino acids: CASSLPRGPEPYEQYF.

The chain is built from TRBV28 and TRBJ2-1; 7 nucleotides agree with TRBD2. The germline gives CDR1 MDHEN, CDR2 SYDVKM. The V segment lost 2 bases and the J segment 4 bases; nucleotides outside the gene matches: 11. The CDR3 runs 17 residues. The DNA for the CDR3 is TGTGCCAGCAGTTTAGTATTAGGGGCGGGAGTATACAATGAGCAGTTCTTC. Translated, it gives CASSLVLGAGVYNEQFF. The full variable domain, completed using reference TRBV28 and TRBJ2-1, is DVKVTQSSRYLVKRTGEKVFLECVQDMDHENMFWYRQDPGLGLRLIYFSYDVKMKEKGDIPEGYSVSREKKERFSLILESASTNQTSMYLCASSLVLGAGVYNEQFFGPGTRLTVL.

This chain joins TRBV2 and TRBJ1-1, with a tentative D call TRBD1 (5 bases). V shed 2 bases and J shed 4 bases, with 14 bases lying between them. This CDR3 region has 15 residues. CDR1 and CDR2 from the germline V gene are SNHLY and FYNNEI. CDR3 loop: CASSENRGGGTEAFF. The DNA for the CDR3 is TGTGCCAGCAGTGAAAATCGCGGGGGAGGCACTGAAGCTTTCTTT.

The rearrangement uses TRBV28 and TRBJ2-7; maybe TRBD1 (5 bases). Germline CDR1 is MDHEN and CDR2 is SYDVKM. CDR3 length: 14 amino acids. The V end was cut by 3 bases, the J end by 2 bases, with 11 bases between. CDR3 in amino acids: CASSFQAGTYEQYF. Written as DNA, the CDR3 is TGTGCCAGCAGTTTTCAGGCAGGGACCTACGAGCAGTACTTC.

Comments on this clone: The same CDR3 is also encoded by other DNA sequences in this sample. The chain has TRBV5-4 and TRBJ1-3; 9 nucleotides align to TRBD1. V trimming: 4 bases; J trimming: 0 bases; junction bases outside the gene matches: 2. Germline V gene lookup returns CDR1 SGHNT and CDR2 YYREEE (reference sequence). There are 15 residues in the CDR3. For the CDR3, the DNA is TGTGCCAGCAGCCGGGGACAGGGCTCTGGAAACACCATATATTTT. Its protein product is CASSRGQGSGNTIYF.

The V and J genes are TRBV29-1 and TRBJ1-3; TRBD1 agrees at 7 bases. The J segment lost 2 bases and the V segment lost 2 bases, leaving 3 bases of the junction unmatched. The CDR3 has 14 residues. Germline V gene lookup returns CDR1 SQVTM and CDR2 ANQGSEA. The CDR3, as DNA: TGCAGCGTTGAACAGACAGGGACTGGAAACACCATATATTTT. Residues: CSVEQTGTGNTIYF.

V and J are TRBV19 and TRBJ1-5; 8 bases agree with TRBD1. Germline V CDR1 and CDR2: LNHDA, SQIVND (reference sequence). The length of the CDR3 is 17 residues. V was clipped by 4 bases and J by 6 bases; unmatched bases: 14. The CDR3 here is CASSSHRGSEGGQPQHF. The CDR3 coding sequence is TGTGCCAGTAGTAGCCACAGGGGGTCGGAGGGTGGTCAGCCCCAGCATTTT.

This chain joins TRBV11-3 and TRBJ1-1; no clear D gene. The CDR3 is 13 residues long. The germline V gene has CDR1 SGHNT and CDR2 YENEEA. V lost 3 bases and J 2 bases, leaving 7 bases between the germline ends. CDR3 protein: CASSFELNTEAFF. CDR3 DNA: TGTGCCAGCAGCTTCGAACTAAACACTGAAGCTTTCTTT. Full variable domain (rest looked up from reference TRBV11-3 and TRBJ1-1): EAGVVQSPRYKIIEKKQPVAFWCNPISGHNTLYWYLQNLGQGPELLIRYENEEAVDDSQLPKDRFSAERLKGVDSTLKIQPAELGDSAVYLCASSFELNTEAFFGQGTRLTVV.

This chain connects TRBV11-2 to TRBJ1-4; D is perhaps TRBD1 (5 bases). Trimming left V 3 bases short and J 8 bases short, with 16 bases between. The CDR3 sequence is 15 residues long. CDR1 is SGHAT and CDR2 is FQNNGV in the germline V gene. CDR3 in DNA: TGTGCCAGCAGCTTCTCCCCGGCAGGGTTCGAAAAACTGTTTTTT. Translating gives CASSFSPAGFEKLFF. Combining the CDR3 with reference TRBV11-2 and TRBJ1-4 gives the whole variable domain EAGVAQSPRYKIIEKRQSVAFWCNPISGHATLYWYQQILGQGPKLLIQFQNNGVVDDSQLPKDRFSAERLKGVDSTLKIQPAKLEDSAVYLCASSFSPAGFEKLFFGSGTQLSVL.

This chain joins TRBV5-1 and TRBJ2-7; 9 bases are shared with TRBD2. Germline lookup yields CDR1 SGHRS and CDR2 YFSETQ. V shed 0 bases, J shed 7 bases, and the junction held 8 bases outside the gene matches. The CDR3 sequence is 15 residues long. The CDR3 spells CASSLDVAGVREQYF. CDR3 DNA: TGCGCCAGCAGCTTGGATGTAGCGGGAGTTCGAGAGCAGTACTTC.

This chain connects TRBV18 to TRBJ2-7; 10 positions match TRBD2. The CDR3 totals 16 residues. The germline V gene encodes CDR1 KGHSH and CDR2 LQKENI. The V and J ends lost 2 bases and 4 bases, in that order; junction bases with no gene match: 8. The DNA for the CDR3 is TGTGCCAGCTCACCAGGCCTAGCGGGAGTTTCGTACGAGCAGTACTTC. It encodes CASSPGLAGVSYEQYF.

The rearrangement links TRBV5-6 to TRBJ1-2, with a possible D match to TRBD1 (5 bases). Germline assignment: CDR1 SGHDT and CDR2 YYEEEE. This CDR3 contains 15 residues. V was pared by 0 bases and J by 4 bases, with 13 bases between. CDR3 nucleotide sequence: TGTGCCAGCAGCTTGGTAGTGACAGCGGGCTATGGCTACACCTTC. Protein sequence: CASSLVVTAGYGYTF.

The chain couples TRBV7-9 to TRBJ2-4; 7 bases fit TRBD1. J lost 4 bases, V lost 2 bases, and 5 bases had no gene match. There are 15 residues in the CDR3. Germline-derived CDR1 and CDR2 are SEHNR and FQNEAQ (reference sequence). The CDR3 sequence is CASSLKWGQKNIQYF. In nucleotides, the CDR3 is TGTGCCAGCAGCTTAAAGTGGGGACAGAAAAACATTCAGTACTTC.

This sequence joins TRBV19 and TRBJ2-4; D is perhaps TRBD2 (6 bases). V lost 1 base and J lost 0, with 19 bases in between. The CDR3 has 19 residues. The germline V gene has CDR1 LNHDA and CDR2 SQIVND (reference sequence). The DNA for the CDR3 is TGTGCCAGTAGTATAGCCCTAGGCGGGACGGACCTAGCCAAAAACATTCAGTACTTC. This sequence encodes CASSIALGGTDLAKNIQYF.

The chain is built from TRBV28 and TRBJ2-6, with D perhaps TRBD1 (6 bases). Germline values: CDR1 MDHEN, CDR2 SYDVKM. Between the trimmed V and J ends, which lost 6 bases and 0 bases, there was a span of 12 bases. This CDR3 region has 16 residues. As DNA, the CDR3 is TGTGCCAGCAGGGCCCGGACAGTCTCTGGGGCCAACGTCCTGACTTTC. Residues: CASRARTVSGANVLTF.